This TCR beta chain was identified during a study of blood T cell repertoires in COVID-19. For the study at large: Acute and convalescent COVID-19 specimens originated in the United States, Italy and Spain. T cells, B-cell-depleted T cells, or PBMCs supplied cDNA or gDNA.

Germline V gene lookup returns CDR1 MNHNY and CDR2 SVGAGI (reference sequence). The CDR3 spans 13 residues. Trimming took 7 bases from V and 4 from J; bases not matched to a gene: 5. Original data processing: By means of reference gene primer amplification, nucleated cell counts were estimated. Only in-frame clones appear in the TCRdb table, and some are missing; sequencing was by immunoSEQ multiplex PCR. D and trimming come from the DNA, and the V and J calls and clone size come from that table. This sample has tens of thousands of clones, with approximately 80% found just once. This clone appeared many times.

The V gene is TRBV6-6, the J gene TRBJ1-2, with 8 bases lining up with TRBD1. The sample was peripheral blood. The receptor was derived from a human donor in a cohort sampled during active COVID-19. The CDR3 is CASTLTGGYGYTF. The DNA of the CDR3 is TGTGCCAGCACACTAACAGGGGGCTATGGCTACACCTTC.